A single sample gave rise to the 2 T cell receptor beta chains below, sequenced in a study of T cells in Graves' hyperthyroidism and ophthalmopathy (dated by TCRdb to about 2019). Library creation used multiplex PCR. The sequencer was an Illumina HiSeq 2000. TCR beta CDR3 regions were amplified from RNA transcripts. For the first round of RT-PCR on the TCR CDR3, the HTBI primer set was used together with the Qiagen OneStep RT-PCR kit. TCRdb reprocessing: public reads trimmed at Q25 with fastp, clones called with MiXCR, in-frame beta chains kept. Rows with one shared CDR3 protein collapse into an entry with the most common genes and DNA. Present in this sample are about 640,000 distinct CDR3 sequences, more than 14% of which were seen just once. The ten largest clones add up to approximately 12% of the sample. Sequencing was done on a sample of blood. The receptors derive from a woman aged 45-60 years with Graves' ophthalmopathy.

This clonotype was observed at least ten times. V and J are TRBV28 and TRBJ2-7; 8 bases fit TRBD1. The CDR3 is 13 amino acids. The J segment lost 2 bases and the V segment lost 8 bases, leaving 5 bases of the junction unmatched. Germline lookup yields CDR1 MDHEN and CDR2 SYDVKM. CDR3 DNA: TGTGCCAGCGCCAGGGGGCTCACCTACGAGCAGTACTTC. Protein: CASARGLTYEQYF.

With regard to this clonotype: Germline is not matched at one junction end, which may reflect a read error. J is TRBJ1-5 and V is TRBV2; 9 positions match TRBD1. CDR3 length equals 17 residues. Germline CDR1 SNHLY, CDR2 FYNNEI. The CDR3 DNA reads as TGTGCCAGCAGACCCCACAGGGGGCAATTAAGCAATCAGCTCCAGCATTTT. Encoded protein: CASRPHRGQLSNQLQHF. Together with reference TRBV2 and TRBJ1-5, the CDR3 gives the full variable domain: EPEVTQTPSHQVTQMGQEVILRCVPISNHLYFYWYRQILGQKVEFLVSFYNNEISEKSEIFDDQFSVERPDGSNFTLKIRSTKLEDSAMYFCASRPHRGQLSNQLQHFGDGTRLSIL.